This is a list of T cell receptor beta chains from one sample in a study of memory CD4+ T cells and cytomegalovirus serostatus. TCRdb keeps only in-frame clones here, not all; method: immunoSEQ multiplex PCR. Of 40,000 to 50,000 clones in the sample, 78% are singletons; the top ten hold approximately 1%. The sequenced material came from memory CD4+ T cells from blood. These TCRs come from an adult in good health and CMV-seronegative. The CDR3 runs from the conserved cysteine through the conserved F or W. D genes are given only for firm matches. Clone size, where shown, is once, few, many, or a class for clones that have expanded.

>.|TRBV7-9|.|TRBJ1-2
CASSLQGVVRGYTF
TGTGCCAGCAGCTTACAGGGAGTAGTACGTGGCTACACCTTC
>TRBD2|TRBV5-1|.|TRBJ2-3
CASSLVLGLAGGLGTDTQYF
TGCGCCAGCAGCTTGGTATTAGGACTAGCGGGGGGGCTCGGCACAGATACGCAGTATTTT
>.|TRBV19|few|TRBJ1-1
CASSIQDPVYTEAFF
TGTGCCAGTAGTATCCAAGACCCAGTCTACACTGAAGCTTTCTTT
>TRBD1|TRBV5-6|once|TRBJ1-6
CASSLLTGGPSPLHF
TGTGCCAGCAGCCTCTTGACAGGGGGGCCTTCACCCCTCCACTTT
>TRBD1|TRBV4-1|.|TRBJ2-2
CASSQPGTGVTGELFF
TGCGCCAGCAGCCAACCCGGGACAGGGGTCACCGGGGAGCTGTTTTTT
>TRBD1|TRBV11-2|.|TRBJ1-5
CASSPGTGGRQPQHF
TGTGCCAGCAGCCCCGGGACAGGGGGCCGTCAGCCCCAGCATTTT
>TRBD1|TRBV7-9|.|TRBJ2-1
CASSFLTGALNEQFF
TGTGCCAGCAGCTTTTTGACAGGGGCGCTCAATGAGCAGTTCTTC
>TRBD1|TRBV5-6|.|TRBJ2-1
CASTYQTRGLSNEQFF
TGTGCCAGCACCTACCAGACCAGGGGGCTCTCCAATGAGCAGTTCTTC
>.|TRBV4-1|once|TRBJ1-5
CASSQGYPPSPDQPQHF
TGCGCCAGCAGCCAAGGGTACCCGCCTTCACCAGATCAGCCCCAGCATTTT
>.|TRBV2|few|TRBJ2-1
CASVLRTGGGARNEQFF
TGTGCCAGCGTTCTCCGGACTGGCGGGGGCGCCCGCAATGAGCAGTTCTTC
>TRBD1|TRBV4-3|.|TRBJ1-4
CASSHVTGNTNEKLFF
TGCGCCAGCAGCCATGTGACAGGGAATACTAATGAAAAACTGTTTTTT
>TRBD2|TRBV19|.|TRBJ2-7
CASSRGDLPQREQYF
TGTGCCAGTAGTCGGGGGGATCTCCCCCAGCGCGAGCAGTACTTC
>.|TRBV7-3|.|TRBJ1-5
CASSHTGNSNQPQHF
TGTGCCAGCAGCCACACAGGGAATAGCAATCAGCCCCAGCATTTT
>.|TRBV4-3|few|TRBJ2-1
CASSQDRVNEQFF
TGCGCCAGCAGCCAAGATCGGGTCAATGAGCAGTTCTTC
>.|TRBV18|.|TRBJ1-3
CASSSGMGNTIYF
TGTGCCAGCTCATCGGGGATGGGAAACACCATATATTTT
>.|TRBV7-2|.|TRBJ2-1
CASSSPSPVHNEQFF
TGTGCCAGCAGCTCCCCCTCCCCAGTCCACAATGAGCAGTTCTTC
>.|TRBV9|.|TRBJ1-4
CASSVRTGSNEKLFF
TGTGCCAGCAGCGTTAGAACCGGATCTAATGAAAAACTGTTTTTT
>.|TRBV13|few|TRBJ2-6
CASSLVQTGANVLTF
TGTGCCAGCAGCTTAGTACAGACAGGGGCCAACGTCCTGACTTTC
>.|TRBV5-5|.|TRBJ2-7
CASSSRTATYEQYF
TGTGCCAGCAGCTCCCGGACAGCGACCTACGAGCAGTACTTC
>TRBD1|TRBV7-9|.|TRBJ2-7
CASSFGTEAYEQYF
TGTGCCAGCAGCTTCGGGACAGAGGCCTACGAGCAGTACTTC
>.|TRBV11-1|once|TRBJ2-5
CASSREQGRETQYF
TGTGCCAGCAGCCGAGAACAGGGCCGGGAGACCCAGTACTTC
>TRBD1|TRBV28|.|TRBJ2-7
CASSRTGPSSYEQYF
TGTGCCAGCAGTCGGACAGGGCCATCCTCCTACGAGCAGTACTTC
>TRBD1|TRBV5-1|few|TRBJ1-1
CASSLDPGQGAQIF
TGCGCCAGCAGCTTGGACCCGGGACAGGGGGCGCAAATCTTT
>.|TRBV27|.|TRBJ1-1
CASSDPGGGRKAFF
TGTGCCAGCAGTGACCCAGGCGGGGGGCGGAAAGCTTTCTTT
>.|TRBV4-3|.|TRBJ1-3
CASSQDGSSGNTIYF
TGCGCCAGCAGCCAAGATGGCAGCTCTGGAAACACCATATATTTT
>TRBD1|TRBV7-6|.|TRBJ1-1
CASSLAAGGSNTEAFF
TGTGCCAGCAGCTTAGCGGCAGGGGGTTCGAACACTGAAGCTTTCTTT
>.|TRBV7-2|.|TRBJ1-6
CASSAAKGDNSPLHF
TGTGCCAGCAGCGCAGCTAAGGGAGATAATTCACCCCTCCACTTT
>TRBD2|TRBV7-2|.|TRBJ2-1
CASSVSGVYNEQFF
TGTGCCAGCAGCGTCAGCGGGGTGTACAATGAGCAGTTCTTC
>TRBD1|TRBV30|.|TRBJ1-2
CAWSDDRAGYGYTF
TGTGCCTGGAGTGACGACAGGGCGGGCTATGGCTACACCTTC
>.|TRBV6-1|.|TRBJ1-5
CASSEGRMRAQPQHF
TGTGCCAGCAGTGAAGGTCGTATGAGGGCTCAGCCCCAGCATTTT
>.|TRBV5-6|.|TRBJ1-6
CASSPFTGYNSPLHF
TGTGCCAGCAGCCCATTCACAGGGTATAATTCACCCCTCCACTTT
>.|TRBV6-5|.|TRBJ2-3
CASRGYRFTQYF
TGTGCCAGCCGGGGGTATCGATTTACGCAGTATTTT
>TRBD2|TRBV4-3|.|TRBJ2-5
CASSHRTSGGPGTQYF
TGCGCCAGCAGCCATCGGACTAGCGGGGGGCCGGGGACCCAGTACTTC
>TRBD1|TRBV29-1|.|TRBJ1-1
CSVHSLGQGEAFF
TGCAGCGTTCACTCATTGGGACAGGGGGAAGCTTTCTTT
>.|TRBV7-9|.|TRBJ1-1
CASSFQTHNTEAFF
TGTGCCAGCAGCTTTCAGACCCATAACACTGAAGCTTTCTTT
>.|TRBV4-3|.|TRBJ1-6
CASSRSTSYNSPLHF
TGCGCCAGCAGCCGTTCGACCTCCTATAATTCACCCCTCCACTTT
>TRBD1|TRBV5-1|.|TRBJ1-2
CASSSHGTGGDYGYTF
TGCGCCAGCAGCTCGCACGGGACAGGGGGCGACTATGGCTACACCTTC
>.|TRBV5-4|once|TRBJ1-2
CASSFAYGDGYTF
TGTGCCAGCAGCTTCGCTTACGGGGATGGCTACACCTTC
>.|TRBV7-2|.|TRBJ2-3
CASSFFTDTQYF
TGTGCCAGCAGCTTCTTCACAGATACGCAGTATTTT
>.|TRBV5-4|.|TRBJ1-2
CASSYRVGYGYTF
TGTGCCAGCAGCTACAGGGTGGGCTATGGCTACACCTTC
>.|TRBV28|once|TRBJ2-7
CASSWGRVREQYF
TGTGCCAGCAGTTGGGGCAGGGTAAGAGAGCAGTACTTC
>.|TRBV30|.|TRBJ1-2
CALNVRLNYGYTF
TGTGCCCTCAATGTGAGACTTAACTATGGCTACACCTTC
>.|TRBV7-7|.|TRBJ2-1
CASSLGPTSPHEQFF
TGTGCCAGCAGCTTAGGCCCGACTAGTCCCCATGAGCAGTTCTTC
>.|TRBV4-2|.|TRBJ2-7
CASSPLGGGAGEQYF
TGTGCCAGCAGCCCCCTAGGTGGGGGGGCGGGGGAGCAGTACTTC
>TRBD2|TRBV4-1|.|TRBJ2-5
CASSLSGLAGVETQYF
TGCGCCAGCAGCCTTTCCGGACTAGCGGGGGTTGAGACCCAGTACTTC
>TRBD2|TRBV5-1|.|TRBJ2-7
CASSLPRAGGRYEQYF
TGCGCCAGCAGCCTTCCTCGAGCGGGGGGCCGCTACGAGCAGTACTTC
>TRBD1|TRBV28|.|TRBJ1-5
CASSSPDRGGGQPQHF
TGTGCCAGCAGTTCCCCTGACAGGGGTGGAGGGCAGCCCCAGCATTTT
>.|TRBV30|.|TRBJ2-2
CASGGGVAGELFF
TGTGCCTCAGGAGGGGGGGTTGCCGGGGAGCTGTTTTTT
>.|TRBV28|few|TRBJ1-1
CASSLLNRDLFYTEAFF
TGTGCCAGCAGTTTACTTAACAGGGACCTTTTTTACACTGAAGCTTTCTTT
>TRBD1|TRBV9|.|TRBJ1-3
CASSEDRDRDNTIYF
TGTGCCAGCAGCGAGGACCGGGACAGGGACAACACCATATATTTT
>TRBD1|TRBV2|.|TRBJ1-1
CASSDPTGENTEAFF
TGTGCCAGCAGTGACCCGACAGGGGAAAACACTGAAGCTTTCTTT
>.|TRBV4-2|few|TRBJ2-2
CASSQAGGGAVRLGELFF
TGTGCCAGCAGCCAAGCGGGCGGGGGCGCGGTTCGTCTCGGGGAGCTGTTTTTT
>TRBD1|TRBV6-4|.|TRBJ2-2
CASSDRGGQGDGELFF
TGTGCCAGCAGTGACCGAGGGGGACAGGGGGACGGGGAGCTGTTTTTT
>.|TRBV7-9|.|TRBJ1-5
CASSLGGQNQPQHF
TGTGCCAGCAGCTTAGGGGGACAAAATCAGCCCCAGCATTTT